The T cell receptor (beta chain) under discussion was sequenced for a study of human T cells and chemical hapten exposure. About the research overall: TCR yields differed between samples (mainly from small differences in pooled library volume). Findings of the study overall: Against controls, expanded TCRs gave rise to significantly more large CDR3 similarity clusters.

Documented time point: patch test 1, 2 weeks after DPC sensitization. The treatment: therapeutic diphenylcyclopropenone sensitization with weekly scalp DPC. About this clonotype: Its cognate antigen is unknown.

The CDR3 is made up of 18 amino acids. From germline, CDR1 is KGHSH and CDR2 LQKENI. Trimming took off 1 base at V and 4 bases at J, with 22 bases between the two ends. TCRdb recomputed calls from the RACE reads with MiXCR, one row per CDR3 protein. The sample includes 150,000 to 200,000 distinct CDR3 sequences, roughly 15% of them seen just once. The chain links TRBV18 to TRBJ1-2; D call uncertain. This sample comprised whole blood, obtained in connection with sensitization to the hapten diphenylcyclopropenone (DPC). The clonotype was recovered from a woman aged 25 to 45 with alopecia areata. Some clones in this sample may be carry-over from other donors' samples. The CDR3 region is CASSPRGDGFGEPYGYTF. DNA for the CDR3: TGTGCCAGCTCACCACGGGGTGATGGATTTGGGGAACCCTATGGCTACACCTTC.